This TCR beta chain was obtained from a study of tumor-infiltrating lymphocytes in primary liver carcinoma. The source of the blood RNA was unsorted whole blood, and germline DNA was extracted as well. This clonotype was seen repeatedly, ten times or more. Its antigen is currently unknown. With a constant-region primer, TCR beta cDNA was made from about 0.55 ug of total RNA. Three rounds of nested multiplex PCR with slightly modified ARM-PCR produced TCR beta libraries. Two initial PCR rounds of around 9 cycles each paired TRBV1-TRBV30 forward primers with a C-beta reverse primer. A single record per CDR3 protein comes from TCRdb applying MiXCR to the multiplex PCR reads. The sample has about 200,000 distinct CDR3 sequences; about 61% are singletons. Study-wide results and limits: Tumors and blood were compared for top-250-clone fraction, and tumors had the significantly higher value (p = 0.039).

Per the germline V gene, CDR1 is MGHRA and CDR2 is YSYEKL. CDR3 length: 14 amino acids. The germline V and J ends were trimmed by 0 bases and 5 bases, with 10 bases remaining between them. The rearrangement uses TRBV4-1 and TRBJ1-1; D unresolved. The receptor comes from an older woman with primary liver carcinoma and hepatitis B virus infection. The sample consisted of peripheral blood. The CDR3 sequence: CASSQERTRTEAFF. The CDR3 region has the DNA TGCGCCAGCAGCCAAGAACGGACGAGAACTGAAGCTTTCTTT.